Below, one T cell receptor (beta chain) is given with its context. The entry originates in a study of blood T cell repertoires in COVID-19. Across the study: Italy, Spain and the United States were the sources of the convalescent and acute COVID-19 samples. The cDNA or gDNA used as material had been derived from T cells, B-cell-depleted T cells, or PBMCs.

Study processing details: How many nucleated cells were present was estimated from reference gene primer amplification. The repertoire was sequenced with immunoSEQ multiplex PCR; TCRdb's copy has only in-frame clones and lacks some. V and J calls and clone size are given by that table; D and trimming were obtained from the DNA. The sample contains roughly 100,000 clones, around 90% of which appear only once. Looked up from germline, CDR1 is MNHEY and CDR2 is SMNVEV (reference sequence). V trimming: 6 bases; J trimming: 7 bases; junction bases outside the gene matches: 7. The CDR3 loop spans 14 amino acids.

The TCR was taken from a woman in her forties or fifties with COVID-19, enrolled during active disease. The chain links TRBV27 to TRBJ2-7; 12 nucleotides align to TRBD1. Sequenced input: peripheral blood. CDR3 residues: CASRPGQGAKEQYF. The CDR3 coding sequence is TGTGCCAGCAGACCGGGACAGGGGGCAAAGGAGCAGTACTTC.